The clone carrying this TCR beta chain occurred a few times. Its specificity is unknown. A second PCR, run for roughly 7 to 12 cycles, used a sample-barcoded 5' primer plus a J-beta primer mix. MiXCR, run by TCRdb on the 5' RACE reads, gives a single entry per CDR3 protein. The repertoire consists of 2 million or so distinct CDR3 sequences, with roughly 50% occurring once and the leading ten covering around 2.1%. Isolated per sample were at least 7 million PBMCs. J gave up 0 bases and V 5 bases, and 4 bases lay outside the gene matches. The CDR3 extends over 15 amino acids. Germline V lookup: CDR1 MDHEN, CDR2 SYDVKM. The data originate from a study of blood T cells in healthy people across ages. Notes on the study in general: Naive CD4+ cell counts and diversity both ran higher in long-lived than in aged donors. The study found TCR beta diversity correlated strongly with naive T cell percentage. What prevented conclusive comparison of naive and antigen-experienced cells was that PBMCs were unsorted.

Sequencing was done on a sample of blood. The chain is built from TRBV28 and TRBJ2-3; 8 bases agree with TRBD1. The clonotype originates from a woman between 40 and 50 years old in good health. CDR3 bases: TGTGCCAGCAGTCGGACAGGGACTAGCACAGATACGCAGTATTTT. This translates into CASSRTGTSTDTQYF.